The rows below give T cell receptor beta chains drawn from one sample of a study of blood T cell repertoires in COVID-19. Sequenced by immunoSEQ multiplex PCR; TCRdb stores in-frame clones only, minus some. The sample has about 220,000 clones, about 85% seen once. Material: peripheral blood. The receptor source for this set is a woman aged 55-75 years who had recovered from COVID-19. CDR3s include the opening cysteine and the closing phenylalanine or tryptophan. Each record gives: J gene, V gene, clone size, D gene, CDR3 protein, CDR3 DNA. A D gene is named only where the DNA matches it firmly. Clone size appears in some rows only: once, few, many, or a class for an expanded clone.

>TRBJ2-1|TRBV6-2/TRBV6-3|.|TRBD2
CASSYGASGARVKFF
TGTGCCAGCAGTTACGGGGCTAGCGGGGCCCGGGTGAAGTTCTTC
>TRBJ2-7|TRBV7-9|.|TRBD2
CASSGSGGIHEQYF
TGTGCCAGCAGCGGTAGCGGGGGGATACACGAGCAGTACTTC
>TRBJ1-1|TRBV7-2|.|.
CASSFGRRDTEAFF
TGTGCCAGCAGCTTTGGGAGGCGTGACACTGAAGCTTTCTTT
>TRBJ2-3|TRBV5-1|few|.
CASSFSAESSTQYF
TGCGCCAGCAGCTTTTCCGCGGAGTCAAGTACGCAGTATTTT
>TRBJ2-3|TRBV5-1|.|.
CASSLVDSRTDTQYF
TGCGCCAGCAGCTTGGTTGACAGCCGCACAGATACGCAGTATTTT
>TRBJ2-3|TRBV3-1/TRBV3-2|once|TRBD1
CASSRGLTDTQYF
TGTGCCAGCAGCAGGGGGCTCACAGATACGCAGTATTTT
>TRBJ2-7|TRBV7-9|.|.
CASSSVVQGYEQYF
TGTGCCAGCAGCTCAGTGGTACAGGGCTACGAGCAGTACTTC
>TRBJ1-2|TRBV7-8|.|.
CASSPGDYGYTF
TGTGCCAGCAGCCCAGGCGACTATGGCTACACCTTC
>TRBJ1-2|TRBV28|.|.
CASSSPSGLGYGYTF
TGTGCCAGCAGTTCCCCCTCCGGGTTGGGCTATGGCTACACCTTC
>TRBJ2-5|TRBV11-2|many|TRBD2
CASSLTPLAGAETQYF
TGTGCCAGCAGCTTAACCCCGCTAGCGGGGGCAGAGACCCAGTACTTC
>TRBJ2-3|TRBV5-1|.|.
CASSLAGDADTQYF
TGCGCCAGCAGCTTGGCAGGGGACGCAGATACGCAGTATTTT
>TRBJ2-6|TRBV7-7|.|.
CASSRQTGSGANVLTF
TGTGCTAGCAGCAGACAAACAGGGTCTGGGGCCAACGTCCTGACTTTC
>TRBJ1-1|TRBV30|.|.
CAWGRGNTEAFF
TGTGCCTGGGGACGGGGGAACACTGAAGCTTTCTTT
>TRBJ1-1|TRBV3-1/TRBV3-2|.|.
CASSQDEQSMNTEAFF
TGTGCCAGCAGCCAAGACGAACAGAGTATGAACACTGAAGCTTTCTTT
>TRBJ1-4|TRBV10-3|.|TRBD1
CAISEPGQGHEKLFF
TGTGCCATCAGTGAGCCGGGACAGGGGCATGAAAAACTGTTTTTT
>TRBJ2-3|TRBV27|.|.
CASSLWPDTQYF
TGTGCCAGCAGTTTATGGCCAGATACGCAGTATTTT
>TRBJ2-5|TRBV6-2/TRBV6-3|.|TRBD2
CASSYTSGGQETQYF
TGTGCCAGCAGTTACACTAGCGGGGGGCAAGAGACCCAGTACTTC
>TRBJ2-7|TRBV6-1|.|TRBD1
CASSVPRQGAIYEQYF
TGTGCCAGCAGTGTCCCACGTCAGGGGGCTATATACGAGCAGTACTTC
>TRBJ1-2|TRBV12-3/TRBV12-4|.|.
CASRTGSSYTF
TGTGCCAGCAGGACCGGGAGCAGCTACACCTTC
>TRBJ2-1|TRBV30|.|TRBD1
CAWSVLQGVNEQFF
TGTGCCTGGAGTGTACTACAGGGGGTGAATGAGCAGTTCTTC
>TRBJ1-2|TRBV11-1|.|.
CASSQQGFGYTF
TGTGCCAGCAGCCAACAGGGTTTTGGCTACACCTTC
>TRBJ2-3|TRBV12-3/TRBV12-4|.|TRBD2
CAGSSGLRDTQYF
TGTGCCGGATCTAGCGGTCTGCGAGATACGCAGTATTTT
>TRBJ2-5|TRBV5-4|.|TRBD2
CASSLQAGGTETQYF
TGTGCCAGCAGCTTACAAGCGGGGGGCACGGAGACCCAGTACTTC
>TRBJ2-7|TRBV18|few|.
CASSPGQVPEQYF
TGTGCCAGCTCACCGGGGCAGGTCCCCGAGCAGTACTTC
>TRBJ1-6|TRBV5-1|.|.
CASSLERVGYSPLHF
TGCGCCAGCAGCTTGGAGAGGGTGGGATACTCACCCCTCCACTTT
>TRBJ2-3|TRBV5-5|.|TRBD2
CASSLTSGPDTQYF
TGTGCCAGCAGCTTGACTAGCGGACCCGATACGCAGTATTTT
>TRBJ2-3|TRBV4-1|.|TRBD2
CASSQPRTSLVTDTQYF
TGCGCCAGCAGCCAACCGAGGACTAGCTTGGTCACAGATACGCAGTATTTT
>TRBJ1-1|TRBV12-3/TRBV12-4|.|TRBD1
CASSSTGLQEAFF
TGTGCCAGCAGTTCGACAGGGTTACAGGAAGCTTTCTTT
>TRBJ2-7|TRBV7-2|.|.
CASSLGNLPYEQYF
TGTGCCAGCAGCTTAGGTAATCTCCCCTACGAGCAGTACTTC
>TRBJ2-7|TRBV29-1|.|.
CSVVATPVEQYF
TGCAGCGTTGTGGCGACACCGGTTGAGCAGTACTTC
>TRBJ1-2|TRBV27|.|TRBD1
CASRPTGAGNNYGYTF
TGTGCCAGCAGGCCGACAGGGGCTGGCAATAACTATGGCTACACCTTC
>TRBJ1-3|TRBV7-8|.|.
CASRARPRDTLSGNTIYF
TGTGCCAGCAGAGCAAGACCCCGGGACACCCTCTCTGGAAACACCATATATTTT
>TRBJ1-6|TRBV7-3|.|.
CASSLTSGGSPLHF
TGTGCCAGCAGCTTAACGAGCGGCGGGTCCCCCCTCCACTTT
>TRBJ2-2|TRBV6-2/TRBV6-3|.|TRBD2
CASSYSAGGLDTGELFF
TGTGCCAGCAGTTACTCGGCGGGGGGGCTGGACACCGGGGAGCTGTTTTTT
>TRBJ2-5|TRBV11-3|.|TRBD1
CASSHGQGAQETQYF
TGTGCCAGCAGCCACGGACAGGGGGCCCAAGAGACCCAGTACTTC
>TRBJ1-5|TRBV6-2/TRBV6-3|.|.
CASSSHQGWSNQPQHF
TGTGCCAGCAGTTCTCACCAGGGATGGAGCAATCAGCCCCAGCATTTT
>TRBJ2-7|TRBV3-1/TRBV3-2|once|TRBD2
CASSQWLAGPYEQYF
TGTGCCAGCAGCCAATGGCTAGCGGGACCCTACGAGCAGTACTTC
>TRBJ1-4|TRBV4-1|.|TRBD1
CASSQEPGQGAVKLFF
TGCGCCAGCAGCCAGGAGCCGGGACAGGGGGCTGTAAAACTGTTTTTT
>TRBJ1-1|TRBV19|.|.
CASSYRTEKYTEAFF
TGTGCCAGTAGCTACCGGACAGAAAAATACACTGAAGCTTTCTTT
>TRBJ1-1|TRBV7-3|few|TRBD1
CASSQGVGGTEAFF
TGTGCCAGCAGCCAGGGGGTCGGGGGCACTGAAGCTTTCTTT
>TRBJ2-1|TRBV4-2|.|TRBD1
CASSHRDSHNEQFF
TGTGCCAGCAGCCACCGGGACAGCCACAATGAGCAGTTCTTC
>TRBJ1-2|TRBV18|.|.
CASSRGINYGYTF
TGTGCCAGCTCGCGGGGGATTAACTATGGCTACACCTTC
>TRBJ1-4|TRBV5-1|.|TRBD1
CASSLGDREREKLFF
TGCGCCAGCAGCTTGGGGGACAGGGAACGTGAAAAACTGTTTTTT
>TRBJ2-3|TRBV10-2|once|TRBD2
CASSEWVGGGRTDTQYF
TGCGCCAGCAGTGAGTGGGTTGGGGGGGGACGCACAGATACGCAGTATTTT
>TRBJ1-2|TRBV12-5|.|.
CAIPPQGQKWYGYTF
TGTGCTATTCCCCCCCAGGGGCAGAAGTGGTATGGCTACACCTTC
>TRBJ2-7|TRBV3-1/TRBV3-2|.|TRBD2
CASSHRGGVDEQYF
TGTGCCAGCAGCCACCGGGGGGGTGTGGACGAGCAGTACTTC
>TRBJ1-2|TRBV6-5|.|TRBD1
CASTTTGVYGYTF
TGTGCCAGCACTACGACAGGGGTGTATGGCTACACCTTC
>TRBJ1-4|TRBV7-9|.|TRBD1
CASSSTGLATNEKLFF
TGTGCCAGCAGCTCGACAGGGCTTGCAACTAATGAAAAACTGTTTTTT
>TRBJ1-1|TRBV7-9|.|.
CASSLGDRTEAFF
TGTGCCAGCAGCTTAGGAGACAGGACGGAAGCTTTCTTT
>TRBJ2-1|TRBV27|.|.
CASSLVSFGGINEQFF
TGTGCCAGCAGTCTCGTATCGTTTGGGGGGATCAATGAGCAGTTCTTC
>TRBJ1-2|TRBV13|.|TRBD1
CASSSLKGVDRDGYGYTF
TGTGCCAGCAGCTCCCTAAAGGGGGTAGACAGGGATGGCTATGGCTACACCTTC
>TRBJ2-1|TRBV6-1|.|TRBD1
CASRSSGQGVPEQFF
TGTGCCAGCAGAAGTTCGGGACAGGGTGTTCCCGAGCAGTTCTTC
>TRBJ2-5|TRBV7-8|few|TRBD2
CASSPRTSGGGETQYF
TGTGCCAGCAGCCCCCGGACTAGCGGGGGCGGGGAGACCCAGTACTTC
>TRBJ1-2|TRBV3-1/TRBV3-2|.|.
CASTPIWGGQLANYGYTF
TGTGCCAGCACCCCTATCTGGGGGGGCCAGCTAGCTAACTATGGCTACACCTTC
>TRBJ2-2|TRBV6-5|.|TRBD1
CASSTGQGNTGELFF
TGTGCCAGCAGTACAGGACAGGGGAACACCGGGGAGCTGTTTTTT